This T cell receptor beta chain was documented in a study of type 1 regulatory T cells. TCRdb reanalysed the reads using MiXCR and keeps one entry per CDR3 protein. This repertoire shows about 42,000 distinct CDR3 sequences, 10% to 15% found once; its top ten account for about 8.2%. The CDR3 runs to 13 residues. Germline loops: CDR1 GTSNPN, CDR2 SVGIG (reference sequence). V was shortened by 4 bases and J by 9 bases, with 16 bases between the two germline ends. On this clonotype: Its antigen is currently unknown.

The chain recombines TRBV30 with TRBJ1-5, with D possibly being TRBD1 (5 bases). Sequenced input: cultured non-Tr1 T cells, either the whole culture or a sorted T cell fraction (not recorded which). This sequence originates from a human donor in good health. The CDR3 nucleotides read TGTGCCTGGACACAGGAACGGGGGGGGCCCCAGCATTTT. Translating it yields CAWTQERGGPQHF.